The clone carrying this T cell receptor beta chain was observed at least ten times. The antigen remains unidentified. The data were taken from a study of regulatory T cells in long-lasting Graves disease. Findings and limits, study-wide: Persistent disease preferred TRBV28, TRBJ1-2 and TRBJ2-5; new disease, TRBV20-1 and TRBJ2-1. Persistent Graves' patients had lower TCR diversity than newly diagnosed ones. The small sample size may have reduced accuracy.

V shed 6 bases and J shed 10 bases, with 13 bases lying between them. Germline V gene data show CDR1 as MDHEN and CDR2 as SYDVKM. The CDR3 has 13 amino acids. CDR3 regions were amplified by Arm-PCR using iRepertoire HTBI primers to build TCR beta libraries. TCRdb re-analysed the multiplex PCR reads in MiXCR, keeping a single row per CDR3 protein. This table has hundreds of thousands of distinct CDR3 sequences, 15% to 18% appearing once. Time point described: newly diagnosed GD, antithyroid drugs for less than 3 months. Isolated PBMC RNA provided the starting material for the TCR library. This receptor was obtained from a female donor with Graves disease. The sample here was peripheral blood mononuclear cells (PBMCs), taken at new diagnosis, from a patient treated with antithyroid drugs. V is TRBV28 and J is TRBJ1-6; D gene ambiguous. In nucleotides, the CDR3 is TGTGCCAGCAGCCCGGTGGAAAACTCACCCCTCCACTTT. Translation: CASSPVENSPLHF.